These 16 T cell receptor beta chains were all obtained from the same sample, sequenced in a study of cytomegalovirus exposure and HLA in healthy donors. PCR employed 60 Vbeta and 13 Jbeta primers. The repertoire was sequenced with immunoSEQ multiplex PCR; TCRdb's copy has only in-frame clones and lacks some. The data show over 130,000 clones, approximately 67% seen once. Input material: PBMCs. The receptors stem from a woman aged 55-69 years in good health and CMV-seronegative.

This clone was seen only once. J is TRBJ1-6 and V is TRBV5-1; 9 bases match TRBD1. CDR1 is SGHRS and CDR2 is YFSETQ in the germline V gene. J gave up 13 bases and V 4 bases, and 6 bases lay outside the gene matches. The CDR3 runs 13 residues. CDR3 DNA: TGCGCCAGCAGCGCAGGACAGGGGACCCCCCTCCACTTT. The encoded protein is CASSAGQGTPLHF. Full variable domain (outside the CDR3, taken from reference TRBV5-1 and TRBJ1-6): KAGVTQTPRYLIKTRGQQVTLSCSPISGHRSVSWYQQTPGQGLQFLFEYFSETQRNKGNFPGRFSGRQFSNSRSEMNVSTLELGDSALYLCASSAGQGTPLHFGNGTRLTVT.

This clone has a handful of counts. The J gene is TRBJ2-7, the V gene TRBV6-1, with 11 bases lining up with TRBD1. After removal of 4 bases from V and 1 base from J, the junction contained 6 bases not matched to a gene. Germline loops: CDR1 MNHNS, CDR2 SASEGT. This CDR3 region has 16 residues. CDR3 amino acids: CASSVADRGLSYEQYF. Here the CDR3 DNA reads TGTGCCAGCAGTGTAGCGGACAGGGGGCTTTCCTACGAGCAGTACTTC.

There are a few counts of this clone. The chain recombines TRBV5-1 with TRBJ2-2, with 7 bases aligning to TRBD2. CDR1 is SGHRS and CDR2 is YFSETQ in the germline V gene. CDR3 length equals 15 residues. Trimming took 6 bases from V and 1 from J; bases not matched to a gene: 6. Here the CDR3 DNA reads TGCGCCAGCACCTTCGGGGGGAAGAACACCGGGGAGCTGTTTTTT. Protein product: CASTFGGKNTGELFF.

The chain couples TRBV12-1 to TRBJ2-4; the listed D gene, TRBD2, was not tested against the DNA. TRBV12-1 is recorded as a pseudogene. The CDR3 length is 20 residues. The CDR3 DNA follows: TGTGCCAGCAGCACTCCCCGGACTAAATTATTAAGTCTAGCCAAAAACATTCAGTACTTC. Its translation is CASSTPRTKLLSLAKNIQYF.

V and J are TRBV27 and TRBJ2-1, with unresolved D. The CDR3 sequence is 14 residues long. The V end was cut by 2 bases, the J end by 9 bases, with 14 bases between. Germline assignment: CDR1 MNHEY and CDR2 SMNVEV (reference sequence). The CDR3: CASSLVGATGEQFF. In DNA form, the CDR3 reads TGTGCCAGCAGTTTAGTTGGCGCCACGGGTGAGCAGTTCTTC.

The J gene is TRBJ2-5, the V gene TRBV18; D perhaps matches TRBD1 (5 bases). V lost 3 bases and J 2 bases, leaving 16 bases between the germline ends. Germline V gene sequence: CDR1 KGHSH, CDR2 LQKENI. The CDR3 length is 16 residues. The CDR3 sequence is CASSPPDRGPQETQYF. CDR3 bases: TGTGCCAGCTCACCCCCCGACAGAGGCCCACAAGAGACCCAGTACTTC.

The chain combines TRBV7-2 with TRBJ1-3; tentatively, D is TRBD1 (5 bases). CDR3 length: 16 amino acids. Germline V gene data show CDR1 as SGHTA and CDR2 as FQGNSA. V lost 0 bases and J 0 bases, leaving 9 bases between the germline ends. The CDR3 DNA reads as TGTGCCAGCAGCTTAGCGACAGCAATCTCTGGAAACACCATATATTTT. Translated, it gives CASSLATAISGNTIYF.

The rearrangement links TRBV19 to TRBJ2-7; a possible D gene is TRBD2 (6 bases). V was trimmed by 0 bases and J by 2 bases, leaving 14 bases between them. The germline CDR1 and CDR2 sequences are LNHDA and SQIVND (reference sequence). The CDR3 sequence is 16 residues long. CDR3 residues: CASSIDHGSGPYEQYF. In DNA, the CDR3 is TGTGCCAGTAGTATAGATCATGGTAGCGGCCCCTACGAGCAGTACTTC.

This chain connects TRBV11-2 to TRBJ2-3; TRBD2 agrees at 15 bases. Germline V gives CDR1 SGHAT, CDR2 FQNNGV. Trimming took 5 bases from V and 2 from J; bases not matched to a gene: 5. The CDR3 has 17 residues. The CDR3 protein is CASSAGLAGGATDTQYF. As DNA, the CDR3 is TGTGCCAGCAGCGCGGGACTAGCGGGGGGAGCCACAGATACGCAGTATTTT.

V usage is TRBV9 and J usage is TRBJ2-5; weak D call: TRBD1 (5 bases). Germline V gene lookup returns CDR1 SGDLS and CDR2 YYNGEE. The CDR3 is 16 amino acids. V lost 4 bases and J lost 3, with 19 bases in between. The CDR3 sequence is CASSTHPDIPEETQYF. The CDR3 coding sequence is TGTGCCAGCAGCACTCATCCGGACATCCCGGAAGAGACCCAGTACTTC.

The chain recombines TRBV6-5 with TRBJ2-2, with 7 bases matching TRBD1. This CDR3 is 15 amino acids long. The V segment lost 6 bases and the J segment 7 bases; nucleotides outside the gene matches: 11. The germline CDR1 and CDR2 sequences are MNHEY and SVGAGI. The CDR3: CASSGTVRLGGELFF. The CDR3, as DNA: TGTGCCAGCAGCGGGACAGTCAGACTTGGCGGGGAGCTGTTTTTT.

V is TRBV9 and J is TRBJ2-2; D uncertain. The V gene lost 1 base and the J gene lost 6 bases, with 19 bases spanning the gap. The CDR3 runs 17 residues. Germline CDR1 is SGDLS and CDR2 is YYNGEE. The CDR3 reads CASSVSLLMRGAGELFF. The CDR3 DNA reads TGTGCCAGCAGCGTATCGCTACTAATGAGAGGTGCCGGGGAGCTGTTTTTT.

V gene TRBV9 combines with J gene TRBJ1-2, with TRBD1 matching 11 bases. Trimming removed 0 bases from V and 6 bases from J; junction bases left unmatched: 7. The CDR3 is 16 residues long. Per the germline V gene, CDR1 is SGDLS and CDR2 is YYNGEE. CDR3 sequence: CASSVAAGGQGDGYTF. The CDR3, as DNA: TGTGCCAGCAGCGTAGCTGCCGGGGGACAGGGGGATGGCTACACCTTC. The complete variable domain, with remaining parts taken from reference TRBV9 and TRBJ1-2, reads DSGVTQTPKHLITATGQRVTLRCSPRSGDLSVYWYQQSLDQGLQFLIQYYNGEERAKGNILERFSAQQFPDLHSELNLSSLELGDSALYFCASSVAAGGQGDGYTFGSGTRLTVV.

CDR3 bases: TGTGCCAGCAGTGGGACTAGCGGGATTAGGCAGTATTTT. This gives the protein CASSGTSGIRQYF. V gene TRBV27 combines with J gene TRBJ2-3, with 13 bases fitting TRBD2. After removal of 5 bases from V and 11 bases from J, the junction contained 4 bases not matched to a gene. The CDR3 is made up of 13 amino acids. In germline, CDR1 is MNHEY, CDR2 SMNVEV (reference sequence).

The chain joins TRBV28 to TRBJ2-6; D is ambiguous. Germline V gene data show CDR1 as MDHEN and CDR2 as SYDVKM. V was clipped by 3 bases and J by 0 bases, with 12 bases between them. The CDR3 runs 17 residues. CDR3 protein: CASSLSQVISGANVLTF. CDR3 in DNA: TGTGCCAGCAGTTTGTCGCAGGTGATCTCTGGGGCCAACGTCCTGACTTTC.

The genes are TRBV6-1 and TRBJ1-4; perhaps TRBD1 as D (6 bases). The ends were cut back, 2 bases at V and 7 bases at J, with 14 bases in the middle. CDR3 size: 15 residues. CDR1 is MNHNS, CDR2 SASEGT, per germline. CDR3 nucleotide sequence: TGTGCCAGCAGTGAAAGCGTCAGGGGTTTTGAAAAACTGTTTTTT. The encoded protein is CASSESVRGFEKLFF.